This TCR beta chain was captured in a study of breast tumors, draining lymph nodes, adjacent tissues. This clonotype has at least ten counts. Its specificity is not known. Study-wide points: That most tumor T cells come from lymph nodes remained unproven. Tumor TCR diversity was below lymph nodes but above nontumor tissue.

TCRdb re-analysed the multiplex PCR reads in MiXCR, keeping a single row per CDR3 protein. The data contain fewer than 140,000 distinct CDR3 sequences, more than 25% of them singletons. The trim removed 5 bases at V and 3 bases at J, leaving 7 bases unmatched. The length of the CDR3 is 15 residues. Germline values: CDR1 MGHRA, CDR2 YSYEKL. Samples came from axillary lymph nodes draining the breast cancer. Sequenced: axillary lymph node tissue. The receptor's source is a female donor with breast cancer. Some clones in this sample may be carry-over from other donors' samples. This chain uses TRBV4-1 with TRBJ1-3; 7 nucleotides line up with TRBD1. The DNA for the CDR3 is TGCGCCAGCAGCAGTAACAGGGGTTATGGAAACACCATATATTTT. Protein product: CASSSNRGYGNTIYF.